Sequencing of this TCR beta chain was carried out in a study of cytotoxic CD8 clonotypes in ibrutinib-treated CLL. Study overall: IGHV unmutated 17 to 18; relapsed/refractory more than ten; treatment-naive about 15.

V was cut by 3 bases and J by 9 bases, with 9 bases left in between. The CDR3 is 12 amino acids. Germline V gene sequence: CDR1 MGHDK, CDR2 SYGVNS. Notes on this clone: Its antigen is not identified.

Assay: immunoSEQ multiplex PCR; the TCRdb copy retains only in-frame clones and omits some. The sample holds a few hundred thousand clones, 70% seen once. PBMCs that had been cryopreserved were the source of roughly 2 micrograms of genomic DNA for TCR beta libraries. Regarding the study as a whole: An increase in clonality occurred at ibrutinib response, followed by a return toward baseline at progression. Public clonotypes, rarely seen, contracted or held steady on treatment.

This chain joins TRBV25-1 and TRBJ2-1, with D unclear. Material: PBMCs, obtained after 24 months of ibrutinib treatment. The sequence was collected from a human donor with chronic lymphocytic leukemia. Written as DNA, the CDR3 is TGTGCCAGCAGTGACCCGGGCAGTGAGCAGTTCTTC. This gives the protein CASSDPGSEQFF.